This T cell receptor (beta chain) was identified in a study of cytomegalovirus exposure and HLA in healthy donors. About the research overall: Tens of millions of unique TCRs from HLA-typed donors were held in an early release of data. General study findings and limits: Roughly uniform sequencing depth across donors was assumed, possibly incorrectly.

The PCR made use of 60 Vbeta and 13 Jbeta primers. Clones were read by immunoSEQ multiplex PCR, and TCRdb kept only the in-frame ones, dropping some. The profile shows 170,000 or so clones, over 80% of them singletons. This clone showed up just a few times. Its specificity is unknown. The sequenced sample consisted of PBMCs. This clonotype was obtained from a man in his forties or fifties in good health and CMV-seronegative.

CDR3 DNA: TGCAGCGCGCCCGAGGGACAGGGGGGTTATGGCTACACCTTC. Translating gives CSAPEGQGGYGYTF. This chain uses TRBV29-1 with TRBJ1-2; TRBD1 agrees at 11 bases. The length of the CDR3 is 14 residues. Per germline, CDR1 SQVTM and CDR2 ANQGSEA. V was clipped by 7 bases and J by 5 bases; unmatched bases: 9.